This is a list of T cell receptor beta chains from one sample in a study of T cells in Graves' hyperthyroidism and ophthalmopathy. One entry per CDR3 protein results from TCRdb running MiXCR on the multiplex PCR reads. The data hold 450,000 to 600,000 distinct CDR3 sequences, with 12% to 15% observed a single time. Sequencing was done on a sample of blood. The receptors originated from a woman aged 40 to 55 with Graves' hyperthyroidism. Both conserved end residues are part of each CDR3. The order of the fields is V gene, J gene, CDR3 protein.

>TRBV18|TRBJ2-1
CASSPNRAEQFF
>TRBV9|TRBJ2-2
CASSVSTGTGNTGELFF
>TRBV20-1|TRBJ2-7
CSASQPGTSGEQYF
>TRBV5-1|TRBJ2-1
CASSLEGPYNEQFF
>TRBV15|TRBJ2-2
CATSSLRGTNTGELFF
>TRBV27|TRBJ2-1
CASSGYRRYNERFF
>TRBV20-1|TRBJ1-1
CSASGQSRGTEAFF
>TRBV30|TRBJ2-2
CAWKAGINTGELFF
>TRBV19|TRBJ2-3
CASSIRRGRTDTQYF
>TRBV7-8|TRBJ2-1
CASSLAPPGTTYNEQFF
>TRBV29-1|TRBJ2-1
CSATPGTSYNEQFF